This is a list of T cell receptor beta chains from one sample in a study of siplizumab effects on memory and regulatory T cells. Measured with immunoSEQ multiplex PCR; TCRdb has only the in-frame clones, and not every one. The sample yields around 120,000 clones, around 94% seen once. The sample taken for sequencing was non-Treg CD4+ T cells sorted from blood. These receptors came from a human donor in good health. Each CDR3 is given with its conserved first and last residue. Each record gives: V gene, J gene, D gene, clone size, CDR3 protein, CDR3 DNA. The D gene is left open where the match is weak. Clone size, where shown, is once, few, many, or a class for clones that have expanded.

>TRBV27|TRBJ2-1|TRBD2|once
CASSLSLGLAAIYNEQFF
TGTGCCAGCAGTTTATCGTTGGGGCTAGCGGCTATCTACAATGAGCAGTTCTTC
>TRBV11-2|TRBJ2-5|TRBD1|NA
CASSPGQGRQETQYF
TGTGCCAGCAGCCCTGGACAGGGTCGCCAAGAGACCCAGTACTTC
>TRBV15|TRBJ1-4|NA|NA
CATSIPYSTTNEKLFF
TGTGCCACCAGCATACCGTACAGCACAACTAATGAAAAACTGTTTTTT
>TRBV7-9|TRBJ2-1|TRBD2|NA
CASSSPRGTSARSEQFF
TGTGCCAGCAGCTCCCCCCGGGGGACTAGCGCACGGAGTGAGCAGTTCTTC
>TRBV6-6|TRBJ1-2|NA|NA
CASTLDRRGYTF
TGTGCCAGCACCTTAGACCGGAGGGGCTACACCTTC
>TRBV6-1|TRBJ2-7|NA|NA
CASSYGVRWYF
TGTGCCAGCAGTTACGGGGTGAGGTGGTACTTC
>TRBV5-1|TRBJ2-5|TRBD2|NA
CASSRGGVDSPKTQYF
TGCGCCAGCTCCCGGGGAGGGGTTGACTCCCCGAAGACCCAGTACTTC
>TRBV11-2|TRBJ1-6|NA|NA
CASSLARGPNSPLHF
TGTGCCAGCAGTCTTGCGAGGGGCCCGAATTCACCCCTCCACTTT
>TRBV15|TRBJ1-1|NA|NA
CATSRSPPRNVAFF
TGTGCCACCAGCAGGTCTCCTCCCCGGAATGTGGCTTTCTTT
>TRBV6-1|TRBJ2-5|TRBD1|NA
CASSRDRRETQYF
TGTGCCAGCAGTCGGGACAGGAGGGAGACCCAGTACTTC
>TRBV5-6|TRBJ2-7|TRBD2|NA
CASSLFAAGLEYGQYF
TGTGCCAGCAGCTTGTTCGCCGCGGGACTAGAGTATGGGCAGTACTTC
>TRBV19|TRBJ2-7|TRBD1|NA
CASSWDRGNYEQYF
TGTGCCAGTAGTTGGGACAGGGGTAACTACGAGCAGTACTTC
>TRBV11-3|TRBJ2-1|TRBD2|NA
CASSPGTSGSGMDEQFF
TGTGCCAGCAGCCCAGGGACTAGCGGGAGCGGGATGGATGAGCAGTTCTTC
>TRBV11-2|TRBJ2-3|TRBD2|once
CASSLGIGGGVPDTQYF
TGTGCCAGCAGCTTAGGCATCGGCGGGGGGGTCCCAGATACGCAGTATTTT
>TRBV20-1|TRBJ2-7|NA|NA
CSASGQYEQYF
TGCAGTGCTAGCGGGCAATACGAGCAGTACTTC
>TRBV6-1|TRBJ2-1|NA|once
CASSVSDAREQFF
TGTGCCAGCAGTGTATCCGACGCGAGGGAGCAGTTCTTC
>TRBV27|TRBJ1-2|TRBD1|NA
CASSSYETGAWYGYTF
TGTGCCAGCAGTTCTTACGAGACAGGGGCTTGGTATGGCTACACCTTC
>TRBV18|TRBJ1-2|NA|few
CASSPSAGNYGYTF
TGTGCCAGCTCACCATCAGCAGGAAACTATGGCTACACCTTC
>TRBV30|TRBJ1-1|NA|NA
CAWSVIGTIEAFF
TGTGCCTGGAGTGTGATTGGAACCATTGAAGCTTTCTTT
>TRBV29-1|TRBJ1-5|NA|NA
CSVEDPGLSGPQHF
TGCAGCGTTGAAGATCCCGGGCTTTCAGGGCCCCAGCATTTT
>TRBV29-1|TRBJ2-1|TRBD2|NA
CSVKPPGGAYNEQFF
TGCAGCGTCAAACCCCCGGGGGGGGCGTACAATGAGCAGTTCTTC
>TRBV6-5|TRBJ1-2|NA|NA
CASSYSITANYGYTF
TGTGCCAGCAGTTACTCGATAACGGCGAACTATGGCTACACCTTC
>TRBV6-5|TRBJ2-7|NA|NA
CATTRGILAHEQYF
TGTGCCACCACCCGGGGGATACTCGCCCACGAGCAGTACTTC
>TRBV9|TRBJ2-7|NA|NA
CASSVAPLKEQYF
TGTGCCAGCAGCGTAGCCCCCCTAAAGGAGCAGTACTTC
>TRBV6-1|TRBJ2-7|NA|NA
CASTRTGSYEQYF
TGTGCCAGCACACGGACCGGCTCCTACGAGCAGTACTTC
>TRBV30|TRBJ2-3|NA|NA
CARRGLSTYF
TGTGCGCGTAGAGGACTCTCAACGTATTTT
>TRBV4-1|TRBJ2-7|TRBD1|NA
CASSQVGGQGYEQYF
TGCGCCAGCAGCCAAGTAGGAGGACAGGGCTACGAGCAGTACTTC
>TRBV14|TRBJ2-5|NA|NA
CASSRDFDQETQYF
TGTGCCAGCAGCCGGGACTTCGATCAAGAGACCCAGTACTTC
>TRBV6-1|TRBJ1-2|TRBD1|NA
CASRAYRGNYGYTF
TGTGCCAGCAGGGCTTACAGGGGGAACTATGGCTACACCTTC